Listed here are 9 T cell receptor beta chains from one sample, sequenced in a study of cytomegalovirus exposure and HLA in healthy donors. Sequencing was performed with immunoSEQ multiplex PCR; in TCRdb, only in-frame clones are kept and a portion is missing. This sample carries about 130,000 clones, 90% to 96% of them seen once, and the ten largest clones take 1.5% to 2%. Sequencing was performed on PBMCs. These receptors were obtained from a man aged 18 to 29 in good health and CMV-seronegative.

CDR3 in amino acids: CASSITGNTEAFF. The CDR3 nucleotides are TGTGCCAGTAGTATTACCGGGAACACTGAAGCTTTCTTT. The V call is TRBV19, the J call TRBJ1-1; D is unresolved. Germline V gene data show CDR1 as LNHDA and CDR2 as SQIVND (reference sequence). The CDR3 totals 13 residues. Between the trimmed V and J ends, which lost 3 bases and 1 base, there was a span of 6 bases.

The chain has TRBV10-3 and TRBJ2-7, with a weak D call TRBD1 (5 bases). CDR1 and CDR2 from the germline V gene are ENHRY and SYGVKD. CDR3 length equals 13 residues. V was pared by 3 bases and J by 2 bases, with 8 bases between. This CDR3 reads CAISDRAPYEQYF. The CDR3, as DNA: TGTGCCATCAGTGACAGGGCCCCCTACGAGCAGTACTTC.

The genes are TRBV5-6 and TRBJ1-2; D remains ambiguous. Germline CDR1 SGHDT, CDR2 YYEEEE. With 5 bases removed from V and 4 bases from J, the gap between germline ends came to 21 bases. CDR3 length: 16 residues. CDR3 in amino acids: CASRTRMSHSLYGYTF. CDR3 DNA: TGTGCCAGCAGGACACGGATGAGCCACAGTCTCTATGGCTACACCTTC.

The chain uses TRBV19 and TRBJ2-1; 7 bases are a match to TRBD1. Trimming cost V 1 base and J 3 bases; bases outside gene matches: 6. This CDR3 spans 16 amino acids. From germline, CDR1 is LNHDA and CDR2 SQIVND (reference sequence). CDR3 coding DNA: TGTGCCAGTAGTATAGCTGCGACAGGGAACTACAATGAGCAGTTCTTC. Its protein is CASSIAATGNYNEQFF.

The chain is built from TRBV5-6 and TRBJ1-5; 10 nucleotides agree with TRBD1. After removal of 4 bases from V and 4 bases from J, the junction contained 8 bases not matched to a gene. The germline V gene encodes CDR1 SGHDT and CDR2 YYEEEE. The length of the CDR3 is 16 residues. The CDR3 nucleotides are TGTGCCAGCAGCCGACAGGGGGCAGGCAGGAATCAGCCCCAGCATTTT. Translated, it gives CASSRQGAGRNQPQHF.

The chain joins TRBV18 to TRBJ2-1, with 7 bases aligning to TRBD1. The J segment lost 9 bases and the V segment lost 6 bases, leaving 5 bases of the junction unmatched. This CDR3 has 12 amino acids. Germline CDR1 and CDR2: KGHSH and LQKENI. The CDR3 loop is CASSSTGVEQFF. The CDR3 nucleotides are TGTGCCAGCTCGTCAACAGGGGTTGAGCAGTTCTTC. Full variable domain (rest looked up from reference TRBV18 and TRBJ2-1): NAGVMQNPRHLVRRRGQEARLRCSPMKGHSHVYWYRQLPEEGLKFMVYLQKENIIDESGMPKERFSAEFPKEGPSILRIQQVVRGDSAAYFCASSSTGVEQFFGPGTRLTVL.

This clone occurred once. This chain joins TRBV28 and TRBJ1-4; possible D gene TRBD1, 5 bases. In germline, CDR1 is MDHEN, CDR2 SYDVKM. The V gene lost 6 bases and the J gene lost 5 bases, with 13 bases spanning the gap. The CDR3 length is 14 residues. The CDR3: CASSRGTWNEKLFF. CDR3 bases: TGTGCCAGCAGCCGAGGGACTTGGAATGAAAAACTGTTTTTT.

This rearrangement joins TRBV7-2 to TRBJ2-1; D not certain. The CDR3 consists of 13 residues. The V and J ends lost 0 bases and 11 bases respectively, with 11 bases between them. Germline CDR1 SGHTA, CDR2 FQGNSA. The CDR3 here is CASSLAVTHKQFF. The CDR3 DNA sequence: TGTGCCAGCAGCTTAGCGGTGACTCACAAGCAGTTCTTC. Variable domain in full (rest from reference TRBV7-2 and TRBJ2-1): GAGVSQSPSNKVTEKGKDVELRCDPISGHTALYWYRQSLGQGLEFLIYFQGNSAPDKSGLPSDRFSAERTGGSVSTLTIQRTQQEDSAVYLCASSLAVTHKQFFGPGTRLTVL.

This chain joins TRBV28 and TRBJ1-2; D ambiguous. The CDR3 has 11 amino acids. Germline CDR1 and CDR2: MDHEN and SYDVKM. The ends were cut back, 6 bases at V and 8 bases at J, with 10 bases in the middle. The chain's CDR3 is CASRPPGGYTF. The DNA for the CDR3 is TGTGCCAGCAGACCCCCGGGAGGCTACACCTTC.